The next 22 T cell receptor beta chains were all read from a single sample in a study of T cells in Graves' hyperthyroidism and ophthalmopathy. TCR beta CDR3 sequences were amplified from RNA transcripts. RT-PCR in the first round (using the HTBI primer set) targeted the TCR CDR3. TCRdb re-called the multiplex PCR reads with MiXCR, one entry per CDR3 protein. Of hundreds of thousands of distinct CDR3 sequences detected, more than 11% appear once; the ten largest clones hold 5% to 7%. Sequenced sample: blood. The source of these receptors is a woman in her 30s with Graves' hyperthyroidism that later progressed to Graves' ophthalmopathy.

This clonotype was counted at least ten times. The chain is built from TRBV27 and TRBJ2-7; 7 nucleotides agree with TRBD1. The CDR3 totals 14 residues. Germline CDR1 MNHEY, CDR2 SMNVEV (reference sequence). The V and J ends lost 4 bases and 7 bases, in that order; junction bases with no gene match: 10. CDR3 residues: CASSSWDRPREQYF. In DNA, the CDR3 is TGTGCCAGCAGTTCTTGGGACAGACCTAGGGAGCAGTACTTC.

On this clonotype: A much larger clone sits a single nucleotide away, making a read error possible. The chain employs TRBV7-9 and TRBJ2-1; no firm D call. From germline, CDR1 is SEHNR and CDR2 FQNEAQ (reference sequence). There are 15 residues in the CDR3. V lost 1 base and J lost 11, with 18 bases in between. CDR3 sequence reads: CASSLDRVDGNKQFF. The CDR3 DNA follows: TGTGCCAGCAGCTTAGATAGGGTGGATGGGAATAAGCAGTTCTTC.

This clonotype was picked up many times. V and J are TRBV11-3 and TRBJ2-7; no clear D. V lost 1 base to trimming and J lost 2 bases, with 9 bases between them. Germline CDR1 and CDR2: SGHNT and YENEEA. The CDR3 is 14 amino acids. The CDR3 sequence: CASSLVAFTYEQYF. Written as DNA, the CDR3 is TGTGCCAGCAGCTTAGTTGCGTTTACCTACGAGCAGTACTTC.

This clonotype was detected only once. A much larger clone lies one base from this, so it may be a read error. The chain is built from TRBV3-1 and TRBJ2-7; 8 nucleotides match TRBD2. Trimming cost V 4 bases and J 4 bases; bases outside gene matches: 6. The CDR3 totals 14 residues. The V gene's germline CDR1 is LGHDT and CDR2 YNNKEL (reference sequence). This chain's CDR3 is CASSPPGGQYEQYF. The CDR3 nucleotides read TGTGCCAGCAGCCCACCGGGAGGGCAATACGAGCAGTACTTC.

V gene TRBV5-1 combines with J gene TRBJ2-1, with 9 bases fitting TRBD2. Germline lookup yields CDR1 SGHRS and CDR2 YFSETQ. The CDR3 covers 14 residues. V lost 0 bases, J lost 9 bases, and 4 bases stayed unmatched. The CDR3 is CASSLVAGDSEQFF. CDR3 nucleotide sequence: TGCGCCAGCAGCTTGGTAGCGGGGGACTCTGAGCAGTTCTTC.

This clonotype was recorded at least ten times. The gene calls are TRBV24-1 and TRBJ2-1, with D possibly TRBD1 on 5 matching bases. Germline assignment: CDR1 KGHDR and CDR2 SFDVKD. The CDR3 covers 13 residues. V lost 3 bases to trimming and J lost 8 bases, with 10 bases between them. This CDR3 is CATSDQGWYEQFF. The CDR3 DNA reads as TGTGCCACCAGTGATCAGGGTTGGTATGAGCAGTTCTTC.

This clonotype occurred many times. V usage is TRBV30 and J usage is TRBJ2-5; 8 positions agree with TRBD1. This CDR3 has 15 amino acids. Germline trimming cut 2 bases from V and 4 bases from J; bases unmatched to any gene: 9. Germline CDR1 GTSNPN, CDR2 SVGIG (reference sequence). The CDR3 sequence is CAWSIPRTGPETQYF. CDR3 nucleotide sequence: TGTGCCTGGAGTATTCCTCGGACAGGGCCAGAGACCCAGTACTTC.

This clonotype was picked up many times. The chain links TRBV11-2 to TRBJ2-7; no clear D. Trimming cost V 1 base and J 3 bases, with 10 bases left between them. The CDR3 spans 14 residues. Germline V CDR1 and CDR2: SGHAT, FQNNGV. The CDR3 region is CASSLGHGDYEQYF. The CDR3 DNA reads as TGTGCCAGCAGCTTAGGACACGGAGACTACGAGCAGTACTTC. The complete variable domain, with remaining parts taken from reference TRBV11-2 and TRBJ2-7, reads EAGVAQSPRYKIIEKRQSVAFWCNPISGHATLYWYQQILGQGPKLLIQFQNNGVVDDSQLPKDRFSAERLKGVDSTLKIQPAKLEDSAVYLCASSLGHGDYEQYFGPGTRLTVT.

At least ten counts were recorded for this clonotype. The V gene is TRBV11-2, the J gene TRBJ2-7, with D possibly being TRBD2 (6 bases). The CDR3 has 12 amino acids. V was shortened by 11 bases and J by 0 bases, with 11 bases between the two germline ends. Germline V lookup: CDR1 SGHAT, CDR2 FQNNGV. The DNA of the CDR3 is TGTGCCTCGGGGGAGAGCTCCTACGAGCAGTACTTC. As protein: CASGESSYEQYF.

The chain links TRBV4-1 to TRBJ2-7; D remains unclear. The CDR3 has 16 residues. Between the trimmed V and J ends, which lost 2 bases and 2 bases, there was a span of 16 bases. From germline, CDR1 is MGHRA and CDR2 YSYEKL. Written as DNA, the CDR3 is TGCGCCAGCAGCCAATTACCCCAGAGGATCCCCTACGAGCAGTACTTC. Its protein is CASSQLPQRIPYEQYF.

This clonotype was seen repeatedly, ten times or more. The chain has TRBV19 and TRBJ2-1; D is unclear. Per the germline V gene, CDR1 is LNHDA and CDR2 is SQIVND (reference sequence). Trimming cost V 3 bases and J 7 bases, with 16 bases left between them. The CDR3 is 15 residues long. DNA of the CDR3: TGTGCCAGTAGTATGTTACAGCCTGGGTGGAATGAGCAGTTCTTC. Its translation: CASSMLQPGWNEQFF.

The sample holds a few counts of this clonotype. The V gene is TRBV10-2, the J gene TRBJ1-1, with 7 bases aligning to TRBD1. The CDR3 extends over 14 amino acids. CDR1 and CDR2 (germline): WSHSY, SAAADI. V lost 6 bases and J lost 1; bases outside the gene matches: 5. The CDR3 sequence: CASRFGQENTEAFF. As DNA, the CDR3 is TGCGCCAGCAGGTTCGGACAGGAGAACACTGAAGCTTTCTTT.

This clonotype was detected only a few times. V usage is TRBV4-1 and J usage is TRBJ2-7; TRBD2 agrees at 12 bases. This CDR3 is built from 17 residues. V was clipped by 0 bases and J by 2 bases; unmatched bases: 5. CDR1 and CDR2 (germline): MGHRA, YSYEKL. CDR3 DNA: TGCGCCAGCAGCCAAGATCAGACTAGCGGGAGACCCTACGAGCAGTACTTC. Amino acid sequence: CASSQDQTSGRPYEQYF.

This clonotype was picked up many times. V gene TRBV28 combines with J gene TRBJ1-2; D remains ambiguous. Trimming removed 3 bases from V and 11 bases from J, with 19 bases in between. Germline V lookup: CDR1 MDHEN, CDR2 SYDVKM. The CDR3 runs to 14 residues. CDR3 bases: TGTGCCAGCAGTTTTCCGATAGCCTCCCGTACATACACCTTC. Its protein is CASSFPIASRTYTF.

This clonotype has at least ten counts. The chain uses TRBV9 and TRBJ2-7, with a possible D match to TRBD2 (6 bases). The V end was cut by 4 bases, the J end by 0 bases, with 23 bases between. The CDR3 spans 18 residues. Looked up from germline, CDR1 is SGDLS and CDR2 is YYNGEE. This CDR3 is CASSKRMGASDSSYEQYF. CDR3 coding DNA: TGTGCCAGCAGCAAAAGAATGGGAGCTAGCGATAGCTCCTACGAGCAGTACTTC.

This clonotype was seen many times. The chain links TRBV9 to TRBJ1-4; the match to TRBD1 covers 7 bases. The CDR3 runs 16 residues. Germline-derived CDR1 and CDR2 are SGDLS and YYNGEE. V was clipped by 0 bases and J by 7 bases; unmatched bases: 9. The CDR3 nucleotides read TGTGCCAGCAGCGTAGAGCGAGGGGGCGCCCGTGAAAAACTGTTTTTT. Protein product: CASSVERGGAREKLFF. The full variable domain, in which reference TRBV9 and TRBJ1-4 provide the parts outside the CDR3, is DSGVTQTPKHLITATGQRVTLRCSPRSGDLSVYWYQQSLDQGLQFLIQYYNGEERAKGNILERFSAQQFPDLHSELNLSSLELGDSALYFCASSVERGGAREKLFFGSGTQLSVL.

Remarks on this clonotype: Its ends do not fully match the called genes, so a read error is possible. The chain joins TRBV28 to TRBJ2-7; D could derive from TRBD1 or TRBD2 (5 bases each). The CDR3 is 15 residues long. Germline CDR1 reads MDHEN; CDR2 reads SYDVKM. CDR3 residues: CVSSPPQGVPYEQYF. The CDR3 coding sequence is TGTGTCAGCAGTCCACCCCAGGGAGTACCGTACGAGCAGTACTTC.

This chain links TRBV12-3 or TRBV12-4 with TRBJ1-6; possibly TRBD1 for D (6 bases). Trimming pared 0 bases from V and 9 bases from J, leaving 12 bases between. The CDR3 is 15 residues long. This chain's CDR3 is CASSLAGGGASPLHF. In nucleotides, the CDR3 is TGTGCCAGCAGTTTAGCGGGGGGGGGCGCTTCACCCCTCCACTTT.

This clonotype was found many times. The J gene is TRBJ2-1, the V gene TRBV20-1; D may be TRBD1 or TRBD2 (5 bases each). The V gene lost 6 bases and the J gene lost 4 bases, with 16 bases spanning the gap. The CDR3 is 14 amino acids. Germline assignment: CDR1 DFQATT and CDR2 SNEGSKA (reference sequence). The CDR3 here is CSALTGATYNEQFF. The CDR3, as DNA: TGCAGTGCCCTGACCGGGGCAACATACAATGAGCAGTTCTTC.

This clonotype has only a few counts. This chain joins TRBV15 and TRBJ1-2; 8 positions match TRBD1. The CDR3 consists of 18 residues. CDR1 and CDR2 from the germline V gene are LNHNV and YYDKDF (reference sequence). The J segment lost 4 bases and the V segment lost 3 bases, leaving 16 bases of the junction unmatched. The CDR3 is CATSRDRANSGGSYGYTF. CDR3 DNA: TGTGCCACCAGCAGGGACAGGGCCAACTCCGGCGGAAGCTATGGCTACACCTTC. Full variable domain (rest looked up from reference TRBV15 and TRBJ1-2): DAMVIQNPRYQVTQFGKPVTLSCSQTLNHNVMYWYQQKSSQAPKLLFHYYDKDFNNEADTPDNFQSRRPNTSFCFLDIRSPGLGDTAMYLCATSRDRANSGGSYGYTFGSGTRLTVV.

This rearrangement joins TRBV20-1 to TRBJ2-7; the match to TRBD2 covers 14 bases. V gave up 3 bases and J gave up 4 bases; unmatched junction bases: 8. The CDR3 is 16 residues long. CDR1 is DFQATT, CDR2 SNEGSKA, per germline (reference sequence). Here the CDR3 DNA reads TGCAGTGCTAGGGCACCCGGGACTAGCGGGAGTTACGAGCAGTACTTC. It specifies CSARAPGTSGSYEQYF.

This clonotype occurred many times. The J gene is TRBJ1-4, the V gene TRBV5-5; 7 bases fit TRBD1. With 4 bases clipped from V and 5 bases from J, the junction kept 5 bases outside the gene matches. CDR3 size: 14 residues. Germline assignment: CDR1 SGHKS and CDR2 YYEKEE (reference sequence). As DNA, the CDR3 is TGTGCCAGCAGCCCGGGACAGCAAAATGAAAAACTGTTTTTT. It encodes CASSPGQQNEKLFF.